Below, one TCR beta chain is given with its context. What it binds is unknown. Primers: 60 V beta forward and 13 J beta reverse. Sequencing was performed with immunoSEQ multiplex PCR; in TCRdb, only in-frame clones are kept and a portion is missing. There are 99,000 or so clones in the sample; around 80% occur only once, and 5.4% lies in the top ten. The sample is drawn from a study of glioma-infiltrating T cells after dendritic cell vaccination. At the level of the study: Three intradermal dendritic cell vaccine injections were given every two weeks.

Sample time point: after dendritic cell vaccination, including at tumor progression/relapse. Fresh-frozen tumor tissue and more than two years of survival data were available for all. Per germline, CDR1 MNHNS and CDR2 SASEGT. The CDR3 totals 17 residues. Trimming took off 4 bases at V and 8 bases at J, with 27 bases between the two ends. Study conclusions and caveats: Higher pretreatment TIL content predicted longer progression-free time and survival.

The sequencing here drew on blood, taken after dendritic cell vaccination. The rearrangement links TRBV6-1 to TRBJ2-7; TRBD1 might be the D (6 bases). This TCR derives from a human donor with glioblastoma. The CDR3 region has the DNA TGTGCCAGCAGTGGGAAATACAGGGTTGGCTCTCGGTTCAAGCAGTACTTC. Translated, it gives CASSGKYRVGSRFKQYF.